This TCR beta chain was captured by sequencing in a study of blood T cell repertoires in COVID-19. Study in general: Sites across the United States, Italy and Spain contributed samples from acute and convalescent COVID-19. PBMCs, B-cell-depleted T cells, or T cells were the source of the cDNA or gDNA that made up the material.

Per the original data handling: Reference gene primer amplification yielded estimated nucleated cell counts. TCRdb keeps only in-frame clones here, not all; method: immunoSEQ multiplex PCR. V and J calls and clone size come straight from that table; D and trimming were deduced from the DNA. The data hold approximately 120,000 clones, with roughly 86% observed a single time. The CDR3 totals 14 residues. CDR1 is SGDLS and CDR2 is YYNGEE in the germline V gene. V was cut by 3 bases and J by 1 base, with 10 bases left in between. V gene TRBV9 combines with J gene TRBJ1-1; D is undetermined. Specimen: peripheral blood. This TCR came from a woman aged 45-59 years who had recovered from COVID-19. CDR3: CASSAGGGNTEAFF. The CDR3 nucleotides read TGTGCCAGCAGCGCCGGCGGCGGGAACACTGAAGCTTTCTTT.